The present T cell receptor beta chain was sequenced within a study of blood T cell repertoires in COVID-19 (dated by TCRdb to 2020 to 2021). Background for the entire study: Samples from collaborators originated in the United States, Italy and Spain and spanned both the acute and convalescent phases of COVID-19. The prospective study material was composed of cDNA or gDNA derived from T cells, B-cell-depleted T cells, or PBMCs. The dataset comprised deeply sampled blood TCRbeta repertoires from subjects exposed to, actively infected with, or recovered from COVID-19. A freely available public database, intended as a resource for researchers studying the immune response to SARS-CoV-2, is where the repertoires were released. Samples came from the ongoing ImmuneRACE study (first 160 participants) plus 1,254 subjects from 6 global collaborators. Sample metadata almost always included a de-identified subject ID, COVID-19 status, age in years and sex. Where available, HLA class I and class II types were obtained from metadata supplied by the sample provider rather than from assay-based typing. Overall study results and their limits: Clinical and demographic metadata were provided uncurated, with the amount varying by source and participant.

Collaborating institutions collected whole blood in K2EDTA tubes following their own protocols. Collaborator samples were shipped for TCRbeta analysis as frozen whole blood, isolated PBMCs, or DNA extracted from either sample type. TCRbeta CDR3 regions were amplified from genomic DNA by means of the immunoSEQ Assay, a bias-controlled multiplex PCR. In the paper's pipeline: Nucleated cell counts per sample were estimated from amplification of reference gene primers within the assay. Sequence reads were collapsed and filtered to measure the absolute abundance of every unique TCRbeta CDR3 rearrangement. For each sample, productive Simpson clonality was calculated as the square root of Simpson's diversity index over productive rearrangements. TCRdb obtained this table from immuneACCESS and retained in-frame rearrangements with V and J assigned. These tables miss some clones; where compared with another copy, unresolved V genes account for less than half of the shortfall, and the remainder is unexplained. D and trimming were read from the DNA, whereas the V and J calls and clone size are those reported in that table. Present in this sample are roughly 65,000 clones, around 84% of which were seen just once. Of the sample, 4.1% is held by the ten largest clones.

Including cysteine and phenylalanine, the CDR3 has 13 amino acids. Only the CDR3 DNA is retained, 39 bases long and in frame from the first base. V sheds 0 bases and J sheds 5 bases, leaving 7 bases between their ends. As for this clone: Which antigen it targets is not known. Per-nucleotide qualities are absent, and no much larger clonotype sits a single base away.

This clonotype was sampled from a man aged 45-65 years with acute or convalescent COVID-19. Sequencing was performed on peripheral blood. The sequence links TRBV12-3 or TRBV12-4 to TRBJ1-1; the D gene cannot be named for sure. The CDR3 has the sequence CASSLARATEAFF. The DNA sequence is TGTGCCAGCAGTTTAGCGCGGGCAACTGAAGCTTTCTTT.